This TCR beta chain was documented in a study of T cell changes during pregnancy in multiple sclerosis. Here immunoSEQ multiplex PCR was the method, and the copy in TCRdb shows in-frame clones only, minus some. Found here are 55,000 to 85,000 clones, just over 90% of them singletons; the top ten hold around 1.6%. The CDR3 loop spans 16 amino acids. CDR1 is SGHNT and CDR2 is YENEEA in the germline V gene. Trimming at V came to 0 bases and at J to 5 bases, leaving 2 bases not matched to a gene. This receptor was taken from a female donor with multiple sclerosis, enrolled in a pregnancy study. The chain employs TRBV11-3 and TRBJ2-2, with 11 bases fitting TRBD2. Material: peripheral blood, obtained after pregnancy. The CDR3 reads CASSLDTSGRTGELFF. CDR3 DNA: TGTGCCAGCAGCTTAGATACTAGCGGGAGAACCGGGGAGCTGTTTTTT.